Shown below are 15 T cell receptor beta chains from a single sample sequenced in a study of T-cell reconstitution after alpha-beta-depleted transplantation in children. Molecular barcoding with unique molecular identifiers was used for the TCRbeta library. Via MiXCR, TCRdb re-called the PCR reads, giving one row per CDR3 protein. This table has around 450,000 distinct CDR3 sequences, 10% appearing once. This material consisted of PBMCs, taken before TCRalphabeta/CD19-depleted stem cell transplant. Receptors originate from a child aged 2-15 years with inherited bone marrow failure, due to receive a stem cell transplant.

This clonotype was seen repeatedly, ten times or more. V usage is TRBV12-3 or TRBV12-4 and J usage is TRBJ2-5; 7 positions match TRBD2. CDR3 length: 14 residues. V lost 7 bases to trimming and J lost 1 base; unmatched junction nucleotides: 6. The CDR3 DNA reads TGTGCCAGCACCCAGGGCGGGGGCCAAGAGACCCAGTACTTC. Translating gives CASTQGGGQETQYF.

About this clonotype: This may come from a read error, since a much larger clone is one base off. In DNA form, the CDR3 reads TGTCCCAGCAGTTTCATCGTTTGGGCTAGCGGGAGTAACGAGCAGTACTTC. It translates to CPSSFIVWASGSNEQYF. The chain joins TRBV28 to TRBJ2-7; 10 nucleotides agree with TRBD2. CDR1 and CDR2 (germline): MDHEN, SYDVKM. The CDR3 sequence is 17 residues long. Full variable domain (rest looked up from reference TRBV28 and TRBJ2-7): DVKVTQSSRYLVKRTGEKVFLECVQDMDHENMFWYRQDPGLGLRLIYFSYDVKMKEKGDIPEGYSVSREKKERFSLILESASTNQTSMYLCPSSFIVWASGSNEQYFGPGTRLTVT.

In this sample, this clonotype turned up many times. V usage is TRBV19 and J usage is TRBJ2-1; D is uncertain. The CDR3 covers 12 residues. The germline CDR1 and CDR2 sequences are LNHDA and SQIVND (reference sequence). The germline V and J ends were trimmed by 5 bases and 3 bases, with 5 bases remaining between them. The CDR3: CASSDNYNEQFF. The CDR3 DNA is TGTGCCAGTAGTGACAACTACAATGAGCAGTTCTTC.

V gene TRBV27 combines with J gene TRBJ1-4; D gene uncertain. Trimming stripped 2 bases from V and 6 bases from J, with 10 bases between. This CDR3 comprises 14 residues. CDR1 and CDR2 from the germline V gene are MNHEY and SMNVEV (reference sequence). DNA for the CDR3: TGTGCCAGCAGTTTACTACAGATTTATGAAAAACTGTTTTTT. This gives the protein CASSLLQIYEKLFF.

V and J are TRBV30 and TRBJ1-1, with D tentatively TRBD1 (5 bases). With 4 bases removed from V and 6 bases from J, the gap between germline ends came to 9 bases. Germline assignment: CDR1 GTSNPN and CDR2 SVGIG (reference sequence). This CDR3 region has 11 residues. CDR3 nucleotide sequence: TGTGCCTGGAATCAGGGCGCTGAAGCTTTCTTT. This gives the protein CAWNQGAEAFF. Full variable domain (outside the CDR3, taken from reference TRBV30 and TRBJ1-1): SQTIHQWPATLVQPVGSPLSLECTVEGTSNPNLYWYRQAAGRGLQLLFYSVGIGQISSEVPQNLSASRPQDRQFILSSKKLLLSDSGFYLCAWNQGAEAFFGQGTRLTVV.

In this sample, this clonotype turned up many times. The rearrangement links TRBV5-6 to TRBJ2-7; TRBD2 matches 8 bases. The germline V gene has CDR1 SGHDT and CDR2 YYEEEE. V trimming: 1 base; J trimming: 4 bases; junction bases outside the gene matches: 7. The CDR3 extends over 15 amino acids. CDR3 loop: CASSLRAGGWYEQYF. CDR3 DNA sequence: TGTGCCAGCAGCTTGCGGGCGGGAGGCTGGTACGAGCAGTACTTC.

The chain recombines TRBV7-2 with TRBJ2-7; D call uncertain. Trimming removed 5 bases at V and 0 bases at J, with 14 bases between. Germline CDR1 is SGHTA and CDR2 is FQGNSA. The CDR3 spans 15 residues. The CDR3 sequence: CASSISSAPSYEQYF. The CDR3 coding sequence is TGTGCCAGCAGCATCAGCTCAGCCCCCTCCTACGAGCAGTACTTC.

This clonotype was counted a few times. The chain employs TRBV20-1 and TRBJ2-1; 8 bases are a match to TRBD2. This CDR3 has 14 residues. J gave up 7 bases and V 3 bases, and 8 bases lay outside the gene matches. CDR1 is DFQATT, CDR2 SNEGSKA, per germline (reference sequence). The CDR3 spells CSASGLAGWNEQFF. CDR3 coding DNA: TGCAGTGCTAGTGGGCTAGCGGGTTGGAATGAGCAGTTCTTC.

This clonotype was observed at least ten times. The rearrangement uses TRBV11-2 and TRBJ2-1; D possibly corresponds to TRBD2 (5 bases). The V end was cut by 5 bases, the J end by 8 bases, with 13 bases between. The CDR3 has 13 amino acids. Germline loops: CDR1 SGHAT, CDR2 FQNNGV. The CDR3 coding sequence is TGTGCCAGCAGCCCTCGGAGGTGGGATGAGCAGTTCTTC. Its protein product is CASSPRRWDEQFF.

V and J are TRBV2 and TRBJ2-7; TRBD1 agrees at 9 bases. The CDR3 has 14 residues. The germline CDR1 and CDR2 sequences are SNHLY and FYNNEI. The V and J ends lost 6 bases and 4 bases, in that order; junction bases with no gene match: 7. The CDR3 reads CASRVGTGRYEQYF. The DNA of the CDR3 is TGTGCCAGCAGGGTCGGGACAGGGAGGTACGAGCAGTACTTC.

This clonotype was found many times. The V gene is TRBV4-3, the J gene TRBJ1-3; D gene ambiguous. The CDR3 runs to 13 residues. The germline V gene has CDR1 LGHNA and CDR2 YSLEER. V dropped 0 bases and J dropped 4 bases, with 4 bases sitting between them. CDR3 residues: CASSQDLGNTIYF. The DNA of the CDR3 is TGCGCCAGCAGCCAAGACCTAGGAAACACCATATATTTT.

The rearrangement uses TRBV11-2 and TRBJ2-6; D assignment may be TRBD1 or TRBD2 (5 bases each). V was shortened by 6 bases and J by 2 bases, with 20 bases between the two germline ends. This CDR3 has 18 amino acids. CDR1 is SGHAT, CDR2 FQNNGV, per germline. CDR3 region: CASRIPVGVSPGANVLTF. The CDR3 region has the DNA TGTGCCAGCAGAATACCGGTGGGGGTTAGCCCTGGGGCCAACGTCCTGACTTTC.

This clonotype occurred many times. The chain recombines TRBV7-9 with TRBJ2-7; 12 bases map to TRBD2. V lost 4 bases to trimming and J lost 5 bases; unmatched junction nucleotides: 3. From germline, CDR1 is SEHNR and CDR2 FQNEAQ (reference sequence). CDR3 length equals 14 residues. CDR3 nucleotides: TGTGCCAGCAGCTCGACTAGCGGGAGTCACGAGCAGTACTTC. This gives the protein CASSSTSGSHEQYF.

The sample holds many counts of this clonotype. The V gene is TRBV27, the J gene TRBJ2-7; D not certain. This CDR3 comprises 15 residues. V lost 2 bases and J 2 bases, leaving 13 bases between the germline ends. Germline lookup yields CDR1 MNHEY and CDR2 SMNVEV (reference sequence). The CDR3 protein is CASSLRADGTYEQYF. The CDR3 DNA reads as TGTGCCAGCAGTTTAAGGGCGGATGGTACCTACGAGCAGTACTTC.

This clonotype was recorded a few times. The V call is TRBV20-1, the J call TRBJ1-1; TRBD1 aligns across 7 bases. The CDR3 has 13 amino acids. Germline V gene sequence: CDR1 DFQATT, CDR2 SNEGSKA (reference sequence). This CDR3 reads CSSTGNMNTEAFF. For the CDR3, the DNA is TGCAGCTCGACAGGGAACATGAACACTGAAGCTTTCTTT.